This T cell receptor beta chain was sequenced in a study of T cell responses to AZD1222 COVID-19 vaccine. The method was immunoSEQ multiplex PCR; TCRdb's version includes in-frame clones alone and lacks a portion of them. Recorded for this sample: under 150,000 clones. CDR3 length: 15 amino acids. V gave up 2 bases and J gave up 8 bases; unmatched junction bases: 8. Germline loops: CDR1 MNHEY, CDR2 SVGAGI. J is TRBJ1-2 and V is TRBV6-5, with TRBD1 identical over 10 bases. The clonotype was recovered from an adult in good health. What was sequenced was peripheral blood. Here the CDR3 reads CASSYGDRGLEGYTF. DNA of the CDR3: TGTGCCAGCAGTTACGGGGACAGGGGCCTAGAGGGCTACACCTTC.